This TCR beta chain was recovered during a study of OX40 agonist ivuxolimab in advanced cancers. Per germline, CDR1 KGHSH and CDR2 LQKENI. V dropped 3 bases and J dropped 8 bases, with 13 bases sitting between them. The CDR3 loop spans 14 amino acids. Measured with immunoSEQ multiplex PCR; TCRdb has only the in-frame clones, and not every one. The data hold 120,000 or so clones, with around 93% observed a single time. This rearrangement joins TRBV18 to TRBJ1-4, with unresolved D. This material consisted of CD4+ or CD8+ T cells sorted from blood, taken in a trial of the OX40 agonist ivuxolimab. The sequence derives from an adult with an advanced solid tumor such as melanoma, head and neck, liver or kidney cancer. The CDR3 region is CASSPMVRGEKLFF. The CDR3 DNA sequence: TGTGCCAGCTCACCGATGGTCCGAGGGGAAAAACTGTTTTTT.